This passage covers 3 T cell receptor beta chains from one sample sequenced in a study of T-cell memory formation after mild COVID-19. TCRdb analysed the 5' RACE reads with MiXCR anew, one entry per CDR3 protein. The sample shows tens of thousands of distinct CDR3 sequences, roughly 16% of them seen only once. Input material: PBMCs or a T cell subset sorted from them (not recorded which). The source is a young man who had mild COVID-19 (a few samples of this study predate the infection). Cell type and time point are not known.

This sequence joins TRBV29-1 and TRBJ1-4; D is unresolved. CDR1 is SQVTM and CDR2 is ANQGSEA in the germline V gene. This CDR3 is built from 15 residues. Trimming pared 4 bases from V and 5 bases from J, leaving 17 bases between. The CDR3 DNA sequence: TGCAGCGTTGGTACCCGCGGAGGGTTGAATGAAAAACTGTTTTTT. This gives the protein CSVGTRGGLNEKLFF.

In nucleotides, the CDR3 is TGTGCCAGCAGCGTCTCTAGCGGGCCAACAGATACGCAGTATTTT. Its protein is CASSVSSGPTDTQYF. V usage is TRBV9 and J usage is TRBJ2-3; 8 bases match TRBD2. The CDR3 has 15 residues. Germline assignment: CDR1 SGDLS and CDR2 YYNGEE. Trimming took 2 bases from V and 3 from J; bases not matched to a gene: 5.

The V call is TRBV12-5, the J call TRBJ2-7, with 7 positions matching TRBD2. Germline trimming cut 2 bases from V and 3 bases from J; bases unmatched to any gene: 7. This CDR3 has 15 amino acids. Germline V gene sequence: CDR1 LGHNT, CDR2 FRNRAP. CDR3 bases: TGTGCTAGTGGTTTGCCCCAGGGAGGGAACTACGAGCAGTACTTC. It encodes CASGLPQGGNYEQYF. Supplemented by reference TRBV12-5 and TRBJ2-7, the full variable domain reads DARVTQTPRHKVTEMGQEVTMRCQPILGHNTVFWYRQTMMQGLELLAYFRNRAPLDDSGMPKDRFSAEMPDATLATLKIQPSEPRDSAVYFCASGLPQGGNYEQYFGPGTRLTVT.